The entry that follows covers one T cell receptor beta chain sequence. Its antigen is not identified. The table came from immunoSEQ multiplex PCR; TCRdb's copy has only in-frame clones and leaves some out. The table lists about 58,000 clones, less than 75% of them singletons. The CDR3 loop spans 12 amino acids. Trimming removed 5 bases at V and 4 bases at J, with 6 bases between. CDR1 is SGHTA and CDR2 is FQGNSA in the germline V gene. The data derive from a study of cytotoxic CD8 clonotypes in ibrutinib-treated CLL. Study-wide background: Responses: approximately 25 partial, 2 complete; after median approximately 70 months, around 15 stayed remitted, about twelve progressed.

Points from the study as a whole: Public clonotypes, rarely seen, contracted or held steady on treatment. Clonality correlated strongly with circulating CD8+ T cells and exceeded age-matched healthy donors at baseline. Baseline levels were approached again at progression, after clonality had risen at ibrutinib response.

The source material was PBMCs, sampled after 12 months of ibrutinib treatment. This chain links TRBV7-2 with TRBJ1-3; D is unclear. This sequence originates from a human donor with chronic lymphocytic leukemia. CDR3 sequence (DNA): TGTGCCAGCAGCGGTTCAGGAAACACCATATATTTT. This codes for CASSGSGNTIYF.